The following is a TCR beta chain sequence with its context. The antigen remains unidentified. The data were taken from a study of shared clonotypes between healthy human individuals. Study-level results: Sequencing of the sorted subsets was shown by rarefaction to be incomplete despite large depth. For naive CD4 cells, around 5% of clonotypes were shared across a handful of donors.

The CDR3 contains 16 residues. With 5 bases removed from V and 1 base from J, the gap between germline ends came to 15 bases. Germline loops: CDR1 SGHAT, CDR2 FQNNGV. Sequenced by immunoSEQ multiplex PCR; TCRdb stores in-frame clones only, minus some. The sample shows 800,000 to 1,200,000 clones, more than 75% of them seen only once. The chain links TRBV11-2 to TRBJ1-3; D unclear. Sequencing was carried out using memory CD4+ T cells from PBMCs. Subset here: CD45RA-negative fraction. The clonotype comes from a man aged 18 to 30 in good health. Some clones in this sample may be carry-over from other donors' samples. The CDR3 DNA is TGTGCCAGCAGCCCTGGGAGGGCTCGATCTGGAAACACCATATATTTT. It encodes CASSPGRARSGNTIYF.